These 17 T cell receptor beta chains were sequenced from one sample in a study of T cell clonality in common variable immunodeficiency (dated by TCRdb to between 2015 and 2017). The library was made by the immunoSEQ multiplex PCR assay. TCRdb stores this immuneACCESS table with in-frame sequences only. Part of the clones is absent; in the studies checked, under half of the shortfall reflects unresolved V genes, and no reason is known for the rest. The table puts 44,000 or so clones in this sample, none counted just once. 0.68% of the sample is taken by the ten largest. The sequencing sample was made of peripheral blood mononuclear cells. The receptor source for this set is a person aged 18 to 70 in good health.

This clone was detected ten times or more. The read finishes 3 residues shy of the CDR3 end, and the germline J gene is used to complete it. The chain is built from TRBV3-1 (or the pseudogene TRBV3-2) and TRBJ2-7; 7 nucleotides match TRBD2. V gave up 7 bases and J gave up 6 bases; unmatched junction bases: 9. The CDR3 contains 13 residues. The germline CDR1 and CDR2 sequences are LGHDT and YNNKEL (reference sequence). The CDR3 sequence: CASNRRGDGEQYF. The DNA read from the CDR3 is TGTGCCAGCAATCGTCGGGGGGATGGCGAG.

This clone has at least ten counts. The read ends 3 residues early relative to the CDR3; the germline J gene fills the gap. This chain links TRBV5-1 with TRBJ1-1, with a tentative D call TRBD1 (5 bases). The germline CDR1 and CDR2 sequences are SGHRS and YFSETQ. The CDR3 consists of 17 residues. The V gene lost 0 bases and the J gene lost 0 bases, with 15 bases spanning the gap. Partial CDR3 DNA: TGCGCCAGCAGCTTGGGCCAGGGTTACTCAATGAACACTGAA. Protein sequence: CASSLGQGYSMNTE. The complete CDR3 sequence is CASSLGQGYSMNTEAFF.

This clone was seen repeatedly, ten times or more. The read is 3 residues too short to cover the CDR3 end, so that end is filled in from the germline J gene. The chain uses TRBV5-4 and TRBJ2-2, with 7 bases identical to TRBD2. V lost 1 base and J lost 6; bases outside the gene matches: 6. The germline gives CDR1 SGHNT, CDR2 YYREEE (reference sequence). The CDR3 loop spans 15 amino acids. This chain's CDR3 is CASSLKRAGSGELFF. The covered CDR3 bases are TGTGCCAGCAGCTTGAAGAGAGCGGGATCCGGGGAG.

This clone was seen many times. The CDR3 goes on 3 residues after the read ends, and that part is filled in from the germline J gene. The chain combines TRBV19 with TRBJ1-2; TRBD1 matches 7 bases. After removal of 3 bases from V and 6 bases from J, the junction contained 13 bases not matched to a gene. CDR1 and CDR2 from the germline V gene are LNHDA and SQIVND (reference sequence). The CDR3 totals 16 residues. The CDR3 sequence is CASSINRDSVFDGYTF. Partial CDR3 DNA: TGTGCCAGTAGTATCAACCGGGACAGTGTTTTTGATGGC.

This clone was counted between two and nine times. The CDR3 end is not reached by the read, which stops 3 residues before it; the germline J gene fills it in. The J gene is TRBJ1-2, the V gene TRBV2, with 8 bases lining up with TRBD1. The CDR3 sequence is 15 residues long. Germline V CDR1 and CDR2: SNHLY, FYNNEI. The CDR3 loop reads CASKPDSGTGYDYTF. Partial CDR3 DNA: TGTGCCAGCAAGCCAGACAGCGGGACAGGTTACGAC.

This clone appeared many times. The CDR3 bases that were read are TGTGCCAGCAGCCAAGGGACAGGGGATGGC. It encodes CASSQGTGDG. Given in full, the CDR3 is CASSQGTGDGYTF. The chain employs TRBV4-2 and TRBJ1-2; TRBD1 agrees at 9 bases. The read ends 3 residues early relative to the CDR3; the germline J gene fills the gap. The CDR3 contains 13 residues. The ends lost 1 base at V and 6 bases at J; junction bases unmatched: 0. Germline assignment: CDR1 LGHNA and CDR2 YNFKEQ.

In this sample, this clone turned up many times. The read comes to an end 3 residues before the CDR3 does, leaving the germline J gene to fill in the end. V and J are TRBV7-9 and TRBJ2-1; 7 positions match TRBD2. V lost 3 bases, J lost 2 bases, and 1 base stayed unmatched. Germline V CDR1 and CDR2: SEHNR, FQNEAQ (reference sequence). The CDR3 runs 14 residues. The CDR3 loop reads CASSLTSPYNEQFF. The sequenced CDR3 bases are TGTGCCAGCAGCTTGACTAGCCCCTACAATGAG.

This clone was counted many times. Partial CDR3 DNA: TGTGCCAGCACCCCCATTGGGACTCTCTATGGC. This encodes CASTPIGTLYG. The complete CDR3 sequence is CASTPIGTLYGYTF. The V call is TRBV7-9, the J call TRBJ1-2, with D perhaps matching TRBD1 (5 bases). The missing CDR3 end, 3 residues past where the read stops, is filled in from the germline J gene. CDR3 length: 14 amino acids. The V end was cut by 7 bases, the J end by 4 bases, with 16 bases between. Per germline, CDR1 SEHNR and CDR2 FQNEAQ (reference sequence).

This clone was seen at least ten times. The read is 3 residues too short to cover the CDR3 end, so that end is filled in from the germline J gene. V gene TRBV2 combines with J gene TRBJ1-4, with D possibly TRBD1 on 5 matching bases. V lost 6 bases and J 8 bases, leaving 19 bases between the germline ends. Germline V gene data show CDR1 as SNHLY and CDR2 as FYNNEI. CDR3 length equals 15 residues. The CDR3 region is CASSDEGISLEKLFF. The part of the CDR3 DNA that was read is TGTGCCAGCAGCGACGAGGGGATAAGTCTCGAAAAA.

This clone came up many times. The read finishes 3 residues shy of the CDR3 end, and the germline J gene is used to complete it. The V gene is TRBV15, the J gene TRBJ2-5; D may be TRBD1 (5 bases). The CDR3 runs to 15 residues. V was shortened by 2 bases and J by 2 bases, with 12 bases between the two germline ends. Looked up from germline, CDR1 is LNHNV and CDR2 is YYDKDF (reference sequence). The CDR3 reads CATSRRGWGQETQYF. The sequenced part of the CDR3 DNA is TGTGCCACCAGCAGAAGGGGTTGGGGTCAAGAGACC.

This clone was observed at least ten times. The CDR3 sequence is CASSLGTGGFEQYF. The DNA read from the CDR3 is TGTGCCAGCAGCTTGGGGACAGGGGGCTTCGAG. This chain links TRBV5-6 with TRBJ2-7; 11 bases match TRBD1. The read ends 3 residues shy of where the CDR3 ends; the end is completed using the germline J gene. This CDR3 region has 14 residues. The germline CDR1 and CDR2 sequences are SGHDT and YYEEEE. With 0 bases clipped from V and 6 bases from J, the junction kept 2 bases outside the gene matches.

This clone has at least ten counts. The read terminates 3 residues before the CDR3 end, so the remaining end is supplied by the germline J gene. The J gene is TRBJ2-1, the V gene TRBV7-9; 9 bases fit TRBD2. There are 15 residues in the CDR3. Germline values: CDR1 SEHNR, CDR2 FQNEAQ (reference sequence). The V and J ends lost 5 bases and 2 bases, in that order; junction bases with no gene match: 4. Partial CDR3 DNA: TGTGCCAGCAGCCCTTCTAGCGGGGCCTACAATGAG. Its translation: CASSPSSGAYNE. The complete CDR3 protein is CASSPSSGAYNEQFF.

This clone has at least ten counts. The CDR3 extends 3 residues past the end of the read, so its final part is completed from the germline J gene. The chain combines TRBV7-3 with TRBJ2-3, with D perhaps matching TRBD2 (6 bases). Trimming removed 4 bases from V and 5 bases from J, with 16 bases in between. CDR1 is SGHTA and CDR2 is FQGTGA in the germline V gene. There are 15 residues in the CDR3. CDR3 DNA, as far as it was read: TGTGCCAGCAGCTCTACCGGGGGTTCGGGAGATACG. Translating gives CASSSTGGSGDT. The whole CDR3 is CASSSTGGSGDTQYF.

In this sample, this clone turned up many times. Coverage ceases 3 residues before the CDR3 finishes, and the germline J gene fills in the end. This chain links TRBV28 with TRBJ2-1, with 8 positions matching TRBD1. The V gene's germline CDR1 is MDHEN and CDR2 SYDVKM. The length of the CDR3 is 15 residues. The junction had 8 bases not matched to a gene; V was cut back by 3 bases and J by 7 bases. The part of the CDR3 DNA that was read is TGTGCCAGCAGTTTTACGGGCAGGGGGCGGAATGAG. This codes for CASSFTGRGRNE. The complete CDR3 sequence is CASSFTGRGRNEQFF.

This clone showed up many times. The read halts 3 residues ahead of the CDR3 end, with the missing end drawn from the germline J gene. The chain recombines TRBV5-1 with TRBJ2-3, with 10 bases aligning to TRBD1. This CDR3 region has 16 residues. The V and J ends lost 7 bases and 8 bases, in that order; junction bases with no gene match: 16. Germline CDR1 reads SGHRS; CDR2 reads YFSETQ. CDR3 in amino acids: CASRTQTGGDFPTQYF. The part of the CDR3 DNA that was read is TGCGCCAGCCGCACTCAGACAGGGGGCGATTTCCCTACG.

This clone has a count of ten or more. The DNA ends 3 residues before the CDR3 does, and the rest of the CDR3 is filled in from the germline J gene. The chain has TRBV6-1 and TRBJ2-7; no firm D call. The V gene's germline CDR1 is MNHNS and CDR2 SASEGT. This CDR3 contains 15 residues. Trimming took off 2 bases at V and 0 bases at J, with 11 bases between the two ends. The chain's CDR3 is CASSEYSKGSYEQYF. The covered CDR3 bases are TGTGCCAGCAGTGAATATAGTAAGGGCTCCTACGAG.

This clone showed up many times. The read terminates 3 residues ahead of where the CDR3 ends, so the germline J gene completes it. The chain links TRBV6-4 to TRBJ2-3; D gene uncertain. V lost 0 bases, J lost 0 bases, and 10 bases lay in between. Germline lookup yields CDR1 MRHNA and CDR2 SNTAGT. The length of the CDR3 is 16 residues. Incomplete CDR3 DNA: TGTGCCAGCAGTGACTCCGTGGGCAGTAGCACAGATACG. It codes for CASSDSVGSSTDT. The entire CDR3 is CASSDSVGSSTDTQYF.